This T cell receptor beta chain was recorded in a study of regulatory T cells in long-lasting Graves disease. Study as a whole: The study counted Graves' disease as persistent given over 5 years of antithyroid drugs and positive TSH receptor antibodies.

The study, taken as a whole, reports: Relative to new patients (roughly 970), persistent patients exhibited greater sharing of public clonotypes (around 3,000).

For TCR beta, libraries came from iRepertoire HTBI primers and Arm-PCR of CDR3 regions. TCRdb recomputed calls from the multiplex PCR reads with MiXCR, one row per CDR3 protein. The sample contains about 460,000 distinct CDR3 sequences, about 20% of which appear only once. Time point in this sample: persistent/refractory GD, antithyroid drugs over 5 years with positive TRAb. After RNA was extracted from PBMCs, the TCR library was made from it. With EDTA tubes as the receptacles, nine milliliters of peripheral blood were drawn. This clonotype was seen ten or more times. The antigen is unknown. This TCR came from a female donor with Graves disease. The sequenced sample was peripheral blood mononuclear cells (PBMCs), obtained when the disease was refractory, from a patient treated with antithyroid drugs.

The CDR3 reads CASTRSPAMNTEAFF. The CDR3 DNA reads TGTGCCAGCACACGGAGTCCGGCGATGAACACTGAAGCTTTCTTT. The J gene is TRBJ1-1, the V gene TRBV6-1, with D unresolved. The length of the CDR3 is 15 residues. The V end lost 7 bases, the J end lost 0 bases, and 15 bases lay between the germline ends. Germline CDR1 is MNHNS and CDR2 is SASEGT.